Listed below are T cell receptor beta chains from one sample, sequenced in a study of cytomegalovirus exposure and HLA in healthy donors. Using immunoSEQ multiplex PCR, the repertoire was profiled, and TCRdb retains in-frame clones only, with some absent. The table includes about 98,000 clones, approximately 72% detected once. The source material was PBMCs. Every receptor here comes from a man aged 18 to 35 in good health and CMV-seropositive. CDR3s include the opening cysteine and the closing phenylalanine or tryptophan. A D gene is named only where the DNA matches it firmly. Rows may omit the clone size; those that give it use once, few, many or a size class.

d_call j_call v_call clone_size cdr3_aa cdr3_nt
TRBD1 TRBJ1-2 TRBV28 NA CASGGQEESNYGYTF TGTGCCAGCGGGGGACAGGAGGAGTCTAACTATGGCTACACCTTC
NA TRBJ2-1 TRBV15 NA CATSRGGVVNEQFF TGTGCCACCAGCAGGGGCGGGGTGGTGAATGAGCAGTTCTTC
NA TRBJ1-1 TRBV19 NA CASSIRFDTEAFF TGTGCCAGTAGTATCCGTTTCGACACTGAAGCTTTCTTT
NA TRBJ1-1 TRBV10-2 few CASSGPGGGGRDTEAFF TGCGCCAGCAGTGGCCCCGGAGGAGGCGGGAGGGACACTGAAGCTTTCTTT
NA TRBJ1-4 TRBV13 few CASSLQGGDEKLFF TGTGCCAGCAGCTTGCAGGGAGGAGATGAAAAACTGTTTTTT
NA TRBJ1-5 TRBV7-2 NA CASSPVPGSGVNQPQHF TGTGCCAGCAGCCCGGTACCAGGGTCGGGGGTCAATCAGCCCCAGCATTTT
NA TRBJ1-1 TRBV18 NA CASSLYGNAEAFF TGTGCCAGCTCACTATACGGGAATGCTGAAGCTTTCTTT
TRBD1 TRBJ2-5 TRBV14 NA CASSQEAQGAYIETQYF TGTGCCAGCAGCCAAGAAGCACAGGGGGCTTATATAGAGACCCAGTACTTC
TRBD2 TRBJ2-3 TRBV10-2 NA CASLTSGGLTTDTQYF TGCGCCAGCCTCACTAGCGGGGGCTTAACCACAGATACGCAGTATTTT
NA TRBJ1-5 TRBV27 NA CASSQGSSNQPQHF TGTGCCAGCAGCCAGGGGTCGAGCAATCAGCCCCAGCATTTT
NA TRBJ1-2 TRBV21-1 NA CASRKGGERVYGYTF TGTGCCAGCAGAAAGGGGGGGGAGAGGGTCTATGGCTACACCTTC
TRBD1 TRBJ2-2 TRBV9 NA CASSDPGTGSTGELFF TGTGCCAGCAGCGACCCCGGGACAGGCAGCACCGGGGAGCTGTTTTTT
TRBD2 TRBJ2-3 TRBV7-3 once CASSGSGGIDTQYF TGTGCCAGCAGCGGGAGCGGGGGGATAGATACGCAGTATTTT
TRBD1 TRBJ1-5 TRBV5-5 NA CASSPGTGVSGQPQHF TGTGCCAGCAGCCCCGGGACAGGGGTCTCTGGACAGCCCCAGCATTTT
TRBD1 TRBJ1-2 TRBV15 once CATSGTGEVNYGYTF TGTGCCACCAGTGGCACAGGGGAAGTGAACTATGGCTACACCTTC
TRBD2 TRBJ2-7 TRBV19 few CASSRGLGGYEQYF TGTGCCAGTAGTCGCGGACTAGGCGGCTACGAGCAGTACTTC
TRBD1 TRBJ1-5 TRBV6-1 NA CASSVPAGRGRGWPQHF TGTGCCAGCAGTGTACCTGCGGGCAGGGGGCGCGGGTGGCCCCAGCATTTT
NA TRBJ2-7 TRBV13 NA CASSLGSERVSYEQYF TGTGCCAGCAGCTTAGGCTCCGAGCGGGTCTCCTACGAGCAGTACTTC
TRBD2 TRBJ2-7 TRBV15 few CATSRTGGEQYF TGTGCCACCAGCAGAACCGGGGGGGAGCAGTACTTC
NA TRBJ2-5 TRBV30 NA CAWSVGALEETQYF TGTGCCTGGAGTGTAGGGGCCCTGGAAGAGACCCAGTACTTC
NA TRBJ1-1 TRBV23-1 NA CASSPTSDRTARNTEAFF TGCGCCAGCAGCCCCACCTCCGACAGGACGGCTAGGAACACTGAAGCTTTCTTT
NA TRBJ1-6 TRBV19 few CASRYRETGTFDSPLHF TGTGCCAGCCGCTACAGGGAGACCGGGACGTTCGATTCACCCCTCCACTTT
TRBD1 TRBJ2-7 TRBV7-8 NA CASSNRQGAYEQYF TGTGCCAGCAGCAACCGACAGGGGGCCTACGAGCAGTACTTC
NA TRBJ1-3 TRBV10-3 few CASQGSSGNTIYF TGTGCCAGCCAGGGAAGCTCTGGAAACACCATATATTTT
TRBD2 TRBJ2-5 TRBV4-2 NA CASSQDRASGGQETQYF TGTGCCAGCAGCCAAGATAGGGCTAGCGGGGGGCAAGAGACCCAGTACTTC
NA TRBJ1-1 TRBV5-4 few CASSRGTRENTEAFF TGTGCCAGCAGCCGGGGGACGCGGGAAAACACTGAAGCTTTCTTT
NA TRBJ1-1 TRBV5-5 NA CASSLVDEGTEAFF TGTGCCAGCAGCTTGGTGGATGAGGGCACTGAAGCTTTCTTT
TRBD1 TRBJ1-2 TRBV27 NA CASSKSGGGYGYTF TGTGCCAGCAGTAAATCAGGGGGCGGCTATGGCTACACCTTC
NA TRBJ2-7 TRBV7-9 NA CASSLNAYYEQYF TGTGCCAGCAGCTTAAACGCGTACTACGAGCAGTACTTC
TRBD1 TRBJ2-2 TRBV9 NA CASSVRGTTGELFF TGTGCCAGCAGCGTCAGGGGGACCACCGGGGAGCTGTTTTTT
NA TRBJ2-1 TRBV27 NA CASSFGLEQFF TGTGCCAGCAGTTTCGGACTTGAGCAGTTCTTC
NA TRBJ1-2 TRBV7-9 NA CASSLSVNYGYTF TGTGCCAGCAGCTTATCTGTGAACTATGGCTACACCTTC
TRBD1 TRBJ1-6 TRBV6-4 NA CASRGTESSPLHF TGTGCCAGCAGGGGGACAGAGAGTTCACCCCTCCACTTT
TRBD2 TRBJ2-2 TRBV6-1 NA CASSEGPGGPTGELFF TGTGCCAGCAGTGAAGGGCCGGGGGGGCCCACCGGGGAGCTGTTTTTT
TRBD1 TRBJ1-1 TRBV25-1 NA CASSEWDRATEAFF TGTGCCAGCAGTGAATGGGACAGGGCAACTGAAGCTTTCTTT
NA TRBJ2-1 TRBV9 once CASSLIGDEQFF TGTGCCAGCAGCCTTATCGGGGATGAGCAGTTCTTC
NA TRBJ1-5 TRBV18 NA CASSASGGNQPQHF TGTGCCAGCTCTGCCTCGGGCGGGAATCAGCCCCAGCATTTT
TRBD2 TRBJ2-1 TRBV11-2 NA CASSSTKVAGGNEQFF TGTGCCAGCAGCTCCACAAAGGTAGCGGGGGGCAATGAGCAGTTCTTC
TRBD1 TRBJ1-4 TRBV5-6 NA CASSLFGETGTGSEKLFF TGTGCCAGCAGCCTGTTCGGAGAAACCGGGACAGGGAGTGAAAAACTGTTTTTT
NA TRBJ1-1 TRBV21-1 once CASSYRGRLW TGTGCCAGCAGCTACAGGGGGCGCTTATGG